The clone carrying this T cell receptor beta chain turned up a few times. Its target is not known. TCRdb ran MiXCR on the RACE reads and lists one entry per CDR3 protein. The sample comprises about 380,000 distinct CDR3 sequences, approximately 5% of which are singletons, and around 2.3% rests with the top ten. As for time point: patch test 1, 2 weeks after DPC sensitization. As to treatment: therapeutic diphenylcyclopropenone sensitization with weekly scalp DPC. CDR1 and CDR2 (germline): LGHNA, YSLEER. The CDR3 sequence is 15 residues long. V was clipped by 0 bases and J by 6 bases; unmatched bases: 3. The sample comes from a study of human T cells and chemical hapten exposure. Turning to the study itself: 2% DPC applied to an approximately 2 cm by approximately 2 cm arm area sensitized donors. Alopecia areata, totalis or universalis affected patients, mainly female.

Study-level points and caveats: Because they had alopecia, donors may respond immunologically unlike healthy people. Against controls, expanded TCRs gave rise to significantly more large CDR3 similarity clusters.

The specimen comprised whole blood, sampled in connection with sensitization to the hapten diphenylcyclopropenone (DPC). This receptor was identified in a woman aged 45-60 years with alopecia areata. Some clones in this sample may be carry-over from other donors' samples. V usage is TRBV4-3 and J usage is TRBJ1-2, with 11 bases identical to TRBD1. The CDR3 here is CASSQEWGQGDGYTF. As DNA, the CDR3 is TGCGCCAGCAGCCAAGAGTGGGGACAGGGGGATGGCTACACCTTC.